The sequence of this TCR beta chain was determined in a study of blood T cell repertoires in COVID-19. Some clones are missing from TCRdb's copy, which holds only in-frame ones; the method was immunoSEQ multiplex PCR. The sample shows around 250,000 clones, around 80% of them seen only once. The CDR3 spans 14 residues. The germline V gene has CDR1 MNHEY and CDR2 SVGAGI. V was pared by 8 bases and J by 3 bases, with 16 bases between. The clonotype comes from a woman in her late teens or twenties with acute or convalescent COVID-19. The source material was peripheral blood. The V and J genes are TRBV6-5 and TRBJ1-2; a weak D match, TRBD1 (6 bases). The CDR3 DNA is TGTGCCAGCTATACGAACAGGGATTACTATGGCTACACCTTC. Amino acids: CASYTNRDYYGYTF.